Each of the 10 T cell receptor beta chains below was sequenced from the same sample in a study of identical twins. TCRdb processed the 5' RACE reads anew with MiXCR; each CDR3 protein has one entry. This sample carries 240,000 or so distinct CDR3 sequences, about 10% of them seen once, and the ten largest clones take less than 12%. The source material was memory T cells sorted from blood. These receptor sequences come from a man aged 50 to 59 in good health.

This clonotype has just a few counts. The rearrangement links TRBV20-1 to TRBJ2-7; D is perhaps TRBD1 (7 bases). Germline V gene sequence: CDR1 DFQATT, CDR2 SNEGSKA (reference sequence). The CDR3 totals 16 residues. The ends were cut back, 1 base at V and 0 bases at J, with 16 bases in the middle. CDR3 DNA: TGCAGTGCTAGAGTGGCCGCAGGGGGGTACTCCTACGAGCAGTACTTC. Its protein product is CSARVAAGGYSYEQYF.

This clonotype was observed at least ten times. The chain recombines TRBV13 with TRBJ2-7; TRBD2 agrees at 7 bases. CDR1 is PRHDT and CDR2 is FYEKMQ in the germline V gene (reference sequence). V was pared by 8 bases and J by 6 bases, with 10 bases of the junction left unmatched. The CDR3 spans 13 residues. CDR3 in amino acids: CASGGEVGGEQYF. As DNA, the CDR3 is TGTGCCAGCGGGGGGGAGGTCGGTGGCGAGCAGTACTTC. Together with reference TRBV13 and TRBJ2-7, the CDR3 gives the full variable domain: AAGVIQSPRHLIKEKRETATLKCYPIPRHDTVYWYQQGPGQDPQFLISFYEKMQSDKGSIPDRFSAQQFSDYHSELNMSSLELGDSALYFCASGGEVGGEQYFGPGTRLTVT.

This clonotype was detected a few times. The J gene is TRBJ1-1, the V gene TRBV10-1; TRBD1 aligns across 7 bases. This CDR3 is 14 amino acids long. V lost 7 bases, J lost 1 base, and 6 bases stayed unmatched. CDR1 is WNHNN and CDR2 is SYGVQD in the germline V gene (reference sequence). CDR3: CASTLDRANTEAFF. CDR3 nucleotide sequence: TGCGCCAGCACCCTAGACAGGGCGAACACTGAAGCTTTCTTT.

This clonotype came up many times. The chain has TRBV3-1 and TRBJ1-2, with a possible D match to TRBD1 (5 bases). CDR1 and CDR2 from the germline V gene are LGHDT and YNNKEL (reference sequence). V was shortened by 5 bases and J by 4 bases, with 20 bases between the two germline ends. CDR3 length equals 16 residues. In DNA form, the CDR3 reads TGTGCCAGCAGCAAGATCCGGGGGTTGGTATCCTATGGCTACACCTTC. It specifies CASSKIRGLVSYGYTF.

This clonotype was seen at least ten times. The chain uses TRBV12-3 or TRBV12-4 and TRBJ1-6; D is possibly TRBD1 (5 bases). The V gene lost 1 base and the J gene lost 7 bases, with 8 bases spanning the gap. This CDR3 region has 14 residues. Here the CDR3 reads CASSLGSGNSPLHF. In DNA, the CDR3 is TGTGCCAGCAGTTTAGGGTCAGGGAATTCACCCCTCCACTTT.

This clonotype was observed a handful of times. The rearrangement joins TRBV29-1 to TRBJ2-3; D unresolved. Germline CDR1 SQVTM, CDR2 ANQGSEA. There are 15 residues in the CDR3. V dropped 7 bases and J dropped 1 base, with 18 bases sitting between them. CDR3 DNA sequence: TGCAGCGCCCAGGAGCGTCCCGTGGGCACAGATACGCAGTATTTT. Protein product: CSAQERPVGTDTQYF.

This clonotype was counted between two and nine times. V gene TRBV5-1 combines with J gene TRBJ2-7; tentative D call: TRBD2 (6 bases). Deletions cut 4 bases from V and 2 bases from J, with 13 bases between. The CDR3 runs to 14 residues. The germline V gene has CDR1 SGHRS and CDR2 YFSETQ. The CDR3 DNA is TGCGCCAGCAGCAACCTAGCGAAGACCTACGAGCAGTACTTC. Translated, it gives CASSNLAKTYEQYF.

This clonotype has a count of ten or more. CDR3 DNA: TGTGCCAGCAGCCCGAACCCCCAGGGGGGCTACACCTTC. Amino acid sequence: CASSPNPQGGYTF. The rearrangement joins TRBV3-1 to TRBJ1-2; TRBD1 is a possible D gene (6 bases). The ends were cut back, 4 bases at V and 8 bases at J, with 14 bases in the middle. CDR1 LGHDT and CDR2 YNNKEL come from the germline V gene (reference sequence). The CDR3 loop spans 13 amino acids.

The V and J genes are TRBV7-9 and TRBJ1-4; maybe TRBD1 (6 bases). V lost 5 bases to trimming and J lost 7 bases, with 20 bases between them. Germline V gene lookup returns CDR1 SEHNR and CDR2 FQNEAQ (reference sequence). The CDR3 spans 16 residues. The CDR3 spells CASSPRTGSEIEKLFF. The CDR3 DNA reads as TGTGCCAGCAGCCCTCGTACAGGGAGCGAAATTGAAAAACTGTTTTTT.

The V and J genes are TRBV6-2 or TRBV6-3 and TRBJ1-5; D is ambiguous. Germline V lookup: CDR1 MNHEY, CDR2 SVGEGT. The CDR3 runs to 12 residues. The V gene lost 8 bases and the J gene lost 10 bases, with 15 bases spanning the gap. This CDR3 is CASQSLGHPQHF. The CDR3 DNA sequence: TGTGCCAGCCAAAGTTTAGGGCATCCCCAGCATTTT.